This TCR beta chain originates from a study of response to subunit inactivated influenza vaccine. TCRdb reprocessed the RT-PCR reads via MiXCR and lists one record per CDR3 protein. The table has approximately 730,000 distinct CDR3 sequences, roughly 13% seen once. Germline V CDR1 and CDR2: DFQATT, SNEGSKA (reference sequence). V lost 5 bases and J 6 bases, leaving 16 bases between the germline ends. The CDR3 sequence is 13 residues long. This clonotype was counted many times. Sequenced here: PBMCs from blood, sampled around two weeks before vaccination. The J gene is TRBJ1-1, the V gene TRBV20-1; D is unresolved. The clonotype originates from a man aged 50 to 60 who received an inactivated influenza vaccine. The CDR3 loop is CSAEGATPAEAFF. DNA of the CDR3: TGCAGTGCTGAAGGCGCGACGCCAGCTGAAGCTTTCTTT.